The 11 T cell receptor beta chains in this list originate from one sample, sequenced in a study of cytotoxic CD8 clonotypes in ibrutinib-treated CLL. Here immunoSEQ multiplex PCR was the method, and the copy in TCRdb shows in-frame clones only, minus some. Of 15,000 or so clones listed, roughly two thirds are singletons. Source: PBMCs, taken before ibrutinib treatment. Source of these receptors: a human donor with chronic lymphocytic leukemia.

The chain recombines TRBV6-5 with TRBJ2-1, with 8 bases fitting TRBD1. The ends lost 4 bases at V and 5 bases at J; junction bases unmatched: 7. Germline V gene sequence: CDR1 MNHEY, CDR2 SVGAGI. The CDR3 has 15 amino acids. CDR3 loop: CASSSTGVRHNEQFF. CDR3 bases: TGTGCCAGCAGTTCGACAGGGGTCCGACACAATGAGCAGTTCTTC.

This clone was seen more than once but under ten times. The CDR3 reads CAIGGEWGELFF. CDR3 nucleotides: TGTGCCATCGGAGGTGAATGGGGGGAGCTGTTTTTT. The chain is built from TRBV6-5 and TRBJ2-2, with a tentative D call TRBD2 (5 bases). The CDR3 has 12 amino acids. Trimming stripped 10 bases from V and 8 bases from J, with 14 bases between. The germline V gene encodes CDR1 MNHEY and CDR2 SVGAGI.

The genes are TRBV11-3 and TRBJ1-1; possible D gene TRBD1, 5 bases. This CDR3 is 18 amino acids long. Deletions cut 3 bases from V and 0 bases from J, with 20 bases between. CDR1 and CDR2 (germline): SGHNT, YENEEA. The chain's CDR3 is CASSFLRGGGQVNTEAFF. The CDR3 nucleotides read TGTGCCAGCAGCTTCCTTAGGGGCGGCGGGCAGGTGAACACTGAAGCTTTCTTT.

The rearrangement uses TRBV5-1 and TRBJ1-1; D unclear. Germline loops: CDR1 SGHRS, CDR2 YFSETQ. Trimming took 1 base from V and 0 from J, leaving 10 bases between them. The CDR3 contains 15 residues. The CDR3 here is CASSLYLTVNTEAFF. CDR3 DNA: TGCGCCAGCAGCTTGTACCTTACAGTGAACACTGAAGCTTTCTTT.

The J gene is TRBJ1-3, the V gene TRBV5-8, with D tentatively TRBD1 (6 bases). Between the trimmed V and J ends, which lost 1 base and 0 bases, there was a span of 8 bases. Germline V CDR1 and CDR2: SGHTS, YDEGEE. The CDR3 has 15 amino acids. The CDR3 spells CASSLRDNSGNTIYF. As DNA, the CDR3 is TGTGCCAGCAGCTTGAGGGACAACTCTGGAAACACCATATATTTT.

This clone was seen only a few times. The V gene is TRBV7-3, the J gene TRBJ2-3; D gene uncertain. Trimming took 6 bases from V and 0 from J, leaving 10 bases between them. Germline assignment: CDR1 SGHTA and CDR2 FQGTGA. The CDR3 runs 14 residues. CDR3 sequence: CASSSGMSTDTQYF. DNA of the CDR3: TGTGCCAGCAGTTCCGGAATGAGCACAGATACGCAGTATTTT.

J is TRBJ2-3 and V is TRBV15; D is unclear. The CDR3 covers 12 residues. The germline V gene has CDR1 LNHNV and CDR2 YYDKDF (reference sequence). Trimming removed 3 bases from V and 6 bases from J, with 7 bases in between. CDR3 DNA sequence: TGTGCCACCAGCAGGGGCCCGGATACGCAGTATTTT. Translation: CATSRGPDTQYF.

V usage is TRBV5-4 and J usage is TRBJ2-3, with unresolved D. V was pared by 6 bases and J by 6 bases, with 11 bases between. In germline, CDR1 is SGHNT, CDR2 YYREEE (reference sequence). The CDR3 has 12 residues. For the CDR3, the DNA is TGTGCCAGCACCGCCCAGCGTGATACGCAGTATTTT. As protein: CASTAQRDTQYF.

This CDR3 reads CASSLATGTNGVNTEAFF. CDR3 coding DNA: TGCGCCAGCAGCTTGGCAACAGGGACTAACGGGGTAAACACTGAAGCTTTCTTT. The rearrangement uses TRBV5-1 and TRBJ1-1, with a weak D call TRBD1 (6 bases). The CDR3 is made up of 18 amino acids. Trimming shortened V by 0 bases and J by 2 bases, and 20 bases separated the two germline ends. Germline-derived CDR1 and CDR2 are SGHRS and YFSETQ.

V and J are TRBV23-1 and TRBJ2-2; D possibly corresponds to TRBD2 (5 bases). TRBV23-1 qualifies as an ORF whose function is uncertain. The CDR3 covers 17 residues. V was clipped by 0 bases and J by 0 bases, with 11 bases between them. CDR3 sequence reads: CASSQSHQDSNTGELFF. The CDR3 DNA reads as TGCGCCAGCAGTCAATCGCATCAGGACTCGAACACCGGGGAGCTGTTTTTT.

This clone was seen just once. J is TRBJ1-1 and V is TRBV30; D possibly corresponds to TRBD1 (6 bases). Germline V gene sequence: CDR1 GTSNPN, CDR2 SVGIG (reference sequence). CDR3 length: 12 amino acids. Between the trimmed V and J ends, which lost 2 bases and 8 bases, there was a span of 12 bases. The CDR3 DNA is TGTGCCTGGAGTACAGGGTACGGGGAAGCTTTCTTT. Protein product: CAWSTGYGEAFF.